This is a list of T cell receptor beta chains from one sample in a study of blood T cells in healthy people across ages. TCRdb independently ran MiXCR on the 5' RACE reads; one entry per CDR3 protein. The sample contains around 1.1 million distinct CDR3 sequences, less than 45% of which appear only once. Sequencing was performed on blood. These receptors came from a man between 18 and 35 years old in good health. The CDR3 runs from the conserved cysteine through the conserved F or W. D genes are given only for firm matches. Where a row states a size, it is once, few, many or the class of an expanded clone; other rows omit it.

TRBJ2-5 | NA | NA | TRBV6-5 | CASSVTQGGQETQYF | TGTGCCAGCAGTGTCACCCAGGGAGGTCAGGAGACCCAGTACTTC
TRBJ1-2 | NA | NA | TRBV7-8 | CASSLVGVSQNYGYTF | TGTGCCAGCAGCTTAGTAGGGGTGAGCCAAAACTATGGCTACACCTTC
TRBJ2-2 | NA | few | TRBV6-5 | CASSYPDTGELFF | TGTGCCAGCAGTTACCCTGACACCGGGGAGCTGTTTTTT
TRBJ1-2 | NA | NA | TRBV12-3/TRBV12-4 | CASNRQFNCGYTF | TGTGCCAGCAACAGACAGTTCAACTGTGGCTACACCTTC
TRBJ2-1 | NA | NA | TRBV20-1 | CSARDRSGSYNEQFF | TGCAGTGCTAGAGATCGGAGCGGCTCCTACAATGAGCAGTTCTTC
TRBJ2-3 | NA | NA | TRBV5-1 | CASSWAGTDTQYF | TGCGCCAGCAGCTGGGCCGGGACAGATACGCAGTATTTT
TRBJ2-5 | NA | few | TRBV5-1 | CASSSAFTSGSGEQYF | TGCGCCAGCAGCTCGGCATTCACGTCAGGGTCGGGTGAGCAGTACTTC
TRBJ2-1 | NA | NA | TRBV2 | CASLTGAGSDEQFF | TGTGCCAGCTTGACGGGGGCAGGGTCGGATGAGCAGTTCTTC
TRBJ1-2 | NA | NA | TRBV27 | CASSLAPVGQGNYGYTF | TGTGCCAGCAGTTTGGCCCCAGTTGGGCAAGGGAACTATGGCTACACCTTC
TRBJ2-1 | NA | many | TRBV20-1 | CSARGGSSDNEQFF | TGCAGTGCTAGAGGGGGTAGCTCTGACAATGAGCAGTTCTTC
TRBJ2-3 | NA | few | TRBV11-1 | CASSPRSGSTDTQYF | TGTGCCAGCAGCCCGCGATCCGGCAGCACAGATACGCAGTATTTT
TRBJ1-1 | TRBD1 | once | TRBV6-2/TRBV6-3 | CASKDRGPLRTEAFF | TGTGCCAGCAAAGACAGGGGCCCTCTGAGGACTGAAGCTTTCTTT
TRBJ1-1 | TRBD1 | once | TRBV27 | CASSIVPGQGREAFF | TGTGCCAGCAGTATAGTTCCGGGACAGGGAAGGGAAGCTTTCTTT
TRBJ2-2 | NA | few | TRBV29-1 | CSVESPKWELFF | TGCAGCGTTGAATCCCCTAAGTGGGAGCTGTTTTTT
TRBJ2-5 | NA | NA | TRBV11-3 | CASSLSPVGSQYF | TGTGCCAGCAGCTTATCACCGGTTGGGTCCCAGTACTTC
TRBJ2-3 | NA | once | TRBV12-3/TRBV12-4 | CASSSTGSMLNTDTQYF | TGTGCCAGCAGTTCAACCGGGTCCATGTTGAACACAGATACGCAGTATTTT
TRBJ1-2 | NA | NA | TRBV2 | CASRQGVGNYGYTF | TGTGCCAGCAGACAGGGTGTGGGGAACTATGGCTACACCTTC
TRBJ2-5 | TRBD2 | NA | TRBV5-6 | CASSLGIFLAGEQYF | TGTGCCAGCAGCTTGGGCATCTTCCTAGCGGGTGAGCAGTACTTC
TRBJ2-4 | NA | NA | TRBV29-1 | CSVGGRGQDLKNIQYF | TGCAGCGTTGGGGGGAGGGGACAGGACCTCAAAAACATTCAGTACTTC
TRBJ2-3 | TRBD1 | few | TRBV24-1 | CATSDLKTGDSTDTQYF | TGTGCCACCAGTGATTTGAAGACAGGGGACAGTACAGATACGCAGTATTTT
TRBJ1-2 | TRBD1 | NA | TRBV6-2/TRBV6-3 | CASSRDRVHGYTF | TGTGCCAGCAGCCGTGACAGGGTCCATGGCTACACCTTC
TRBJ1-1 | NA | NA | TRBV30 | CAWSPTTEAFF | TGTGCCTGGAGTCCTACGACTGAAGCTTTCTTT
TRBJ2-3 | NA | NA | TRBV2 | CASSESRNTDTQYF | TGTGCCAGCAGTGAATCGAGGAATACAGATACGCAGTATTTT
TRBJ2-1 | TRBD2 | many | TRBV6-2/TRBV6-3 | CASTEYELLRSGTSYNEQFF | TGTGCCAGCACCGAGTACGAACTCTTAAGAAGCGGGACCTCCTACAATGAGCAGTTCTTC
TRBJ2-1 | TRBD1 | NA | TRBV7-9 | CASSSWDRGDEQFF | TGTGCCAGCAGCTCCTGGGACAGGGGCGATGAGCAGTTCTTC
TRBJ2-7 | NA | NA | TRBV27 | CASNRRDSYNEQYF | TGTGCCAGCAACCGAAGGGACTCCTACAATGAGCAGTACTTC
TRBJ2-3 | TRBD1 | NA | TRBV5-5 | CASSLRAGGGDTQYF | TGTGCCAGCAGCTTACGGGCAGGGGGCGGTGATACGCAGTATTTT